Listed here are 2 T cell receptor beta chains from one sample, sequenced in a study of beta chain features in type 1 diabetes. The entirety of the isolated RNA underwent reverse transcription, so expressed TCRB transcripts were sequenced. This table comes from immunoSEQ multiplex PCR, and its TCRdb copy is limited to in-frame clones, with some not included. Of 150,000 to 170,000 clones listed, over 7.5% are singletons. The sample comprised central memory CD4+ T cells from blood. The origin of the receptors is a man in his late teens or twenties in good health.

The rearrangement uses TRBV7-2 and TRBJ1-1; 10 nucleotides align to TRBD1. Trimming took 5 bases from V and 2 from J; bases not matched to a gene: 5. The CDR3 runs 15 residues. Germline V gives CDR1 SGHTA, CDR2 FQGNSA. CDR3 nucleotide sequence: TGTGCCAGCAGCCCCGGGACAGGGGCCAACACTGAAGCTTTCTTT. Translation: CASSPGTGANTEAFF.

The genes are TRBV6-1 and TRBJ2-5; a weak D match, TRBD1 (5 bases). CDR1 and CDR2 from the germline V gene are MNHNS and SASEGT. This CDR3 spans 13 amino acids. With 2 bases removed from V and 2 bases from J, the gap between germline ends came to 6 bases. The CDR3 DNA follows: TGTGCCAGCAGTGAACAGGGTCAAGAGACCCAGTACTTC. Translated, it gives CASSEQGQETQYF.